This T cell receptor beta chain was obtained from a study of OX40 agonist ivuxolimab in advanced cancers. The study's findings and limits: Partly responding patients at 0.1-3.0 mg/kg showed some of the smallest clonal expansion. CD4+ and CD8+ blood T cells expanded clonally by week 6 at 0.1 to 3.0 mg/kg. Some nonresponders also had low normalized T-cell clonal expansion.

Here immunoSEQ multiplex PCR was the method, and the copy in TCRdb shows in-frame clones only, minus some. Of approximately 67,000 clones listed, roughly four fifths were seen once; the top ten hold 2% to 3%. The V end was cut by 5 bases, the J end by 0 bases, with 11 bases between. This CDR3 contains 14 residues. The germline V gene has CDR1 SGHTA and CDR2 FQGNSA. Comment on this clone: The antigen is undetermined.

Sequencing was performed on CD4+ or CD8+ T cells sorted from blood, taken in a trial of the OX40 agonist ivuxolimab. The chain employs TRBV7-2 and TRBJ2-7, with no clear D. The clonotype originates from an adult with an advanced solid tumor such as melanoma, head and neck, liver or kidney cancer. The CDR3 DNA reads TGTGCCAGCAGCCCTTACGCCAGCTCCTACGAGCAGTACTTC. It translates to CASSPYASSYEQYF. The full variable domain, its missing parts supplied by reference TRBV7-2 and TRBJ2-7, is GAGVSQSPSNKVTEKGKDVELRCDPISGHTALYWYRQSLGQGLEFLIYFQGNSAPDKSGLPSDRFSAERTGGSVSTLTIQRTQQEDSAVYLCASSPYASSYEQYFGPGTRLTVT.